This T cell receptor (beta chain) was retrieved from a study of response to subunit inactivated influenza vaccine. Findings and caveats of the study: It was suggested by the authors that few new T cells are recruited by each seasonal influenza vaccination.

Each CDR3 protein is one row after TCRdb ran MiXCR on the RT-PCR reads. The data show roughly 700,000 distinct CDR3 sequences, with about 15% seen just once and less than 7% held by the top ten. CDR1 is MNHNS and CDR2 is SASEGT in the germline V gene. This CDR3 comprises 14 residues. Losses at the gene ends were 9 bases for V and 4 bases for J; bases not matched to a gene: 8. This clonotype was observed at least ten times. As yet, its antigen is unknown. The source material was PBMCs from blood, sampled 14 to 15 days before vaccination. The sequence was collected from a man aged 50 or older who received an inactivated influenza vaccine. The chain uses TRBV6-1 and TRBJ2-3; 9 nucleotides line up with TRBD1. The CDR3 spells CASLSDRGSDTQYF. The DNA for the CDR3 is TGTGCCAGTTTAAGTGACAGGGGGTCAGATACGCAGTATTTT.